The source of this T cell receptor (beta chain) is a study of OX40 agonist ivuxolimab in advanced cancers. At the level of the study: Ivuxolimab, an agonist antibody against OX40 (CD134), was given to patients.

Data came from immunoSEQ multiplex PCR; TCRdb stores just in-frame clones and leaves some out. The sample includes 45,000 to 65,000 clones, 70% to 90% seen only once; the top ten take around 0.7%. The CDR3 has 13 residues. Germline lookup yields CDR1 LNHNV and CDR2 YYDKDF (reference sequence). The V gene end was trimmed by 3 bases and the J gene end by 5 bases; junction bases not matched to a gene: 4. This material consisted of CD4+ or CD8+ T cells sorted from blood, taken in a trial of the OX40 agonist ivuxolimab. J is TRBJ2-7 and V is TRBV15; 7 positions agree with TRBD1. This clonotype originated in an adult with an advanced solid tumor such as melanoma, head and neck, liver or kidney cancer. The CDR3 here is CATSRPTGNEQYF. CDR3 nucleotides: TGTGCCACCAGCAGGCCGACAGGGAACGAGCAGTACTTC. Together with reference TRBV15 and TRBJ2-7, the CDR3 gives the full variable domain: DAMVIQNPRYQVTQFGKPVTLSCSQTLNHNVMYWYQQKSSQAPKLLFHYYDKDFNNEADTPDNFQSRRPNTSFCFLDIRSPGLGDTAMYLCATSRPTGNEQYFGPGTRLTVT.